This T cell receptor (beta chain) stems from a study of blood T cells in healthy people across ages. Overall study results and limits: Fewer expanded clones and more diversity marked long-lived versus aged donors. With age, beta diversity per million T cells declined roughly linearly, significantly by 40.

A second PCR, run for about 6 to 12 cycles, used a sample-barcoded 5' primer plus a J-beta primer mix. TCRdb processed the 5' RACE reads anew with MiXCR; each CDR3 protein has one entry. Of some 550,000 distinct CDR3 sequences in the sample, more than 45% were seen once. Roughly 10 milliliters of peripheral blood were drawn from each donor into EDTA-treated tubes. Isolation per sample recovered at least 6 million PBMCs. Germline V gene lookup returns CDR1 LGHDT and CDR2 YNNKEL (reference sequence). V lost 4 bases and J lost 6, with 15 bases in between. This CDR3 contains 14 residues. This clonotype was seen repeatedly, ten times or more. Its matching antigen is unknown.

This rearrangement joins TRBV3-1 to TRBJ1-2; TRBD1 might be the D (5 bases). This TCR derives from a man older than 75 in good health. The material sequenced was blood. The CDR3 here is CASSLRSVGDGYTF. CDR3 in DNA: TGTGCCAGCAGCCTAAGATCGGTAGGGGATGGCTACACCTTC.